The 18 T cell receptor beta chains below all came from one sample that was sequenced in a study of T cell responses to AZD1222 COVID-19 vaccine. TCRdb's table, derived via immunoSEQ multiplex PCR, lists solely in-frame clones and lacks some. The sample includes under 85,000 clones, roughly 88% of them seen just once. This specimen consisted of peripheral blood, obtained on day 0 of AZD1222 vaccination. The receptors come from an adult in good health.

This chain connects TRBV6-5 to TRBJ1-6; D is uncertain. Trimming took off 7 bases at V and 7 bases at J, with 11 bases between the two ends. CDR3 size: 13 residues. Germline V gene sequence: CDR1 MNHEY, CDR2 SVGAGI. CDR3 sequence reads: CASKRSLNSPLHF. CDR3 bases: TGTGCCAGCAAACGCAGCCTAAATTCACCCCTCCACTTT.

J is TRBJ1-1 and V is TRBV10-1; unclear D gene. The V end lost 0 bases, the J end lost 4 bases, and 9 bases lay between the germline ends. The CDR3 covers 14 residues. Germline V gives CDR1 WNHNN, CDR2 SYGVQD (reference sequence). Here the CDR3 reads CASSESGGVTEAFF. In DNA form, the CDR3 reads TGCGCCAGCAGTGAGTCCGGCGGTGTCACTGAAGCTTTCTTT.

This sequence joins TRBV28 and TRBJ1-2; TRBD1 aligns across 9 bases. V was pared by 6 bases and J by 0 bases, with 5 bases of the junction left unmatched. This CDR3 has 15 amino acids. Germline V gene data show CDR1 as MDHEN and CDR2 as SYDVKM. CDR3 region: CASRGQGSANYGYTF. The CDR3 region has the DNA TGTGCCAGCAGGGGACAGGGATCAGCTAACTATGGCTACACCTTC.

This clone was seen only a few times. Here the CDR3 DNA reads TGTGCCAGTAGTATAACGTGGAGGGGGTTCAGAACTGAAGCTTTCTTT. Translation gives CASSITWRGFRTEAFF. The chain is built from TRBV19 and TRBJ1-1, with D possibly being TRBD1 (6 bases). This CDR3 spans 16 amino acids. Germline V gives CDR1 LNHDA, CDR2 SQIVND (reference sequence). V was cut by 2 bases and J by 5 bases, with 18 bases left in between.

This chain uses TRBV27 with TRBJ2-7, with D perhaps TRBD1 (6 bases). CDR1 MNHEY and CDR2 SMNVEV come from the germline V gene (reference sequence). The length of the CDR3 is 13 residues. Deletions cut 3 bases from V and 6 bases from J, with 12 bases between. CDR3 sequence (DNA): TGTGCCAGCAGTTTCCACAGGGTTAGCGAGCAGTACTTC. This gives the protein CASSFHRVSEQYF.

The V call is TRBV28, the J call TRBJ1-2; no firm D call. CDR1 is MDHEN and CDR2 is SYDVKM in the germline V gene. The CDR3 is made up of 13 amino acids. V lost 8 bases and J lost 1, with 11 bases in between. In DNA form, the CDR3 reads TGTGCCAGCCGCACTAACCTTAACTATGGCTACACCTTC. Residues: CASRTNLNYGYTF.

The rearrangement uses TRBV19 and TRBJ2-3; D not resolved. V was clipped by 4 bases and J by 0 bases, with 14 bases between them. This CDR3 contains 16 residues. The germline V gene encodes CDR1 LNHDA and CDR2 SQIVND (reference sequence). The CDR3 DNA is TGTGCCAGTAGTAACCGGGCCCCTAGAAGCACAGATACGCAGTATTTT. This gives the protein CASSNRAPRSTDTQYF.

This clone came up once. V is TRBV2 and J is TRBJ2-4; 10 nucleotides line up with TRBD1. The CDR3 totals 14 residues. The junction had 6 bases not matched to a gene; V was cut back by 7 bases and J by 6 bases. Germline-derived CDR1 and CDR2 are SNHLY and FYNNEI. The CDR3, as DNA: TGTGCCAGCACACCGGGACAGGGGACAAACATTCAGTACTTC. It codes for CASTPGQGTNIQYF.

This sequence joins TRBV12-3 or TRBV12-4 and TRBJ2-1; D call uncertain. This CDR3 contains 12 residues. Trimming took 3 bases from V and 8 from J, leaving 8 bases between them. The CDR3 loop reads CASSFVGDEQFF. Here the CDR3 DNA reads TGTGCCAGCAGTTTTGTGGGCGATGAGCAGTTCTTC.

The chain uses TRBV28 and TRBJ1-5, with D possibly matching TRBD1 (5 bases). V was shortened by 1 base and J by 5 bases, with 9 bases between the two germline ends. Germline lookup yields CDR1 MDHEN and CDR2 SYDVKM. The CDR3 has 14 amino acids. DNA of the CDR3: TGTGCCAGCAGTTTATCCCAGGGCCATCAGCCCCAGCATTTT. This sequence encodes CASSLSQGHQPQHF.

The chain recombines TRBV10-1 with TRBJ2-1; the D is unclear. Germline CDR1 WNHNN, CDR2 SYGVQD (reference sequence). Deletions cut 6 bases from V and 7 bases from J, with 10 bases between. This CDR3 region has 12 residues. The CDR3 DNA sequence: TGCGCCAGCAGCCCCTCCGGGAATGAGCAGTTCTTC. Its translation is CASSPSGNEQFF.

For the CDR3, the DNA is TGTGCCAGTAGTATACAGGGTGCTAGCTATGGCTACACCTTC. Translating gives CASSIQGASYGYTF. This chain links TRBV19 with TRBJ1-2; the D gene is possibly TRBD1 (5 bases). Germline CDR1 is LNHDA and CDR2 is SQIVND (reference sequence). Trimming took off 2 bases at V and 4 bases at J, with 11 bases between the two ends. The CDR3 spans 14 residues.

The V call is TRBV5-8, the J call TRBJ2-5; D may be TRBD2 (5 bases). The CDR3 covers 13 residues. Germline V gene sequence: CDR1 SGHTS, CDR2 YDEGEE. Trimming took 4 bases from V and 5 from J, leaving 12 bases between them. The CDR3 region has the DNA TGTGCCAGCAGCGGACTGGCCGGGGAGACCCAGTACTTC. This encodes CASSGLAGETQYF.

V is TRBV28 and J is TRBJ1-5; 8 positions match TRBD1. The CDR3 totals 16 residues. Germline V lookup: CDR1 MDHEN, CDR2 SYDVKM. V was pared by 5 bases and J by 6 bases, with 12 bases of the junction left unmatched. As DNA, the CDR3 is TGTGCCAGCAGTCCCGCAGGGGGCGCGTTGGTTCAGCCCCAGCATTTT. It translates to CASSPAGGALVQPQHF.

The chain couples TRBV5-5 to TRBJ1-4; TRBD1 aligns across 8 bases. This CDR3 has 17 residues. V lost 1 base to trimming and J lost 3 bases; unmatched junction nucleotides: 8. Per the germline V gene, CDR1 is SGHKS and CDR2 is YYEKEE (reference sequence). This CDR3 reads CASSLRYRTGSNEKLFF. In DNA, the CDR3 is TGTGCCAGCAGCTTGCGATATCGGACAGGGTCTAATGAAAAACTGTTTTTT.

CDR3: CASSWGSGREETQYF. CDR3 in DNA: TGTGCCAGCAGCTGGGGTAGCGGGAGAGAGGAGACCCAGTACTTC. The chain is built from TRBV27 and TRBJ2-5, with TRBD2 identical over 9 bases. The V segment lost 6 bases and the J segment 5 bases; nucleotides outside the gene matches: 10. CDR1 and CDR2 from the germline V gene are MNHEY and SMNVEV (reference sequence). The CDR3 extends over 15 amino acids.

This chain uses TRBV5-6 with TRBJ2-7; D is unresolved. Trimming left V 0 bases short and J 2 bases short, with 9 bases between. Germline V lookup: CDR1 SGHDT, CDR2 YYEEEE. The CDR3 contains 14 residues. CDR3 in amino acids: CASSLVGRTYEQYV. The CDR3 nucleotides read TGTGCCAGCAGCTTGGTAGGACGGACCTACGAGCAGTACGTC.

The genes are TRBV2 and TRBJ2-7; 9 nucleotides match TRBD1. The CDR3 sequence is 15 residues long. The ends lost 8 bases at V and 5 bases at J; junction bases unmatched: 13. Germline V lookup: CDR1 SNHLY, CDR2 FYNNEI. The CDR3 DNA follows: TGTGCCAGCCACCAACCCGGGACAGGGAAGGACGAGCAGTACTTC. Its protein is CASHQPGTGKDEQYF.